This TCR beta chain was sequenced for a study of PD-1 blockade in classical Hodgkin lymphoma. As for this clone: Its cognate antigen is unknown.

Described time point: cycle 4 day 1 (C4D1), after 5 to 7 weeks of nivolumab. Each patient experienced a relapse that followed autologous stem cell transplantation, and brentuximab vedotin exposure varied. Study-wide results and caveats: Prior to therapy, complete responders displayed diversity much like that of newly diagnosed patients.

The germline V gene encodes CDR1 GTSNPN and CDR2 SVGIG (reference sequence). The CDR3 covers 14 residues. V was cut by 0 bases and J by 3 bases, with 12 bases left in between. Profiling relied on immunoSEQ multiplex PCR, and the TCRdb table lists in-frame clones only, not all of them. Here the sample spans around 93,000 clones, around 78% being singletons. The clonotype comes from a human donor with classical Hodgkin lymphoma. This chain connects TRBV30 to TRBJ2-7; perhaps TRBD2 as D (6 bases). The sequences come from peripheral blood mononuclear cells (PBMCs), collected before the fourth cycle of nivolumab. Here the CDR3 reads CAWSVRGGNYEQYF. DNA of the CDR3: TGTGCCTGGAGTGTACGGGGCGGGAACTACGAGCAGTACTTC.